This T cell receptor (beta chain) came from a study of CD8 T cell repertoires and HIV-1 epitope variants. Overall study: Separate wells received one of Twenty-five Gag or Nef variant peptides. An uncultured baseline aliquot held 1M T cells.

Some clones are missing from TCRdb's copy, which holds only in-frame ones; the method was immunoSEQ multiplex PCR. Here the sample spans about 5,600 clones, roughly 62% being singletons. About this clone: Its antigen is undetermined.

Trimming took 3 bases from V and 4 from J, leaving 13 bases between them. From germline, CDR1 is SGDLS and CDR2 YYNGEE. The CDR3 is 14 residues long. This clonotype was sampled from a male donor with HIV. This chain links TRBV9 with TRBJ1-1; D might be TRBD1 (5 bases). Sequencing was performed on cultured CD8+ T cells derived from PBMCs. As DNA, the CDR3 is TGTGCCAGCAGCGCGGGGGTAGGGGTCACTGAAGCTTTCTTT. As protein: CASSAGVGVTEAFF.